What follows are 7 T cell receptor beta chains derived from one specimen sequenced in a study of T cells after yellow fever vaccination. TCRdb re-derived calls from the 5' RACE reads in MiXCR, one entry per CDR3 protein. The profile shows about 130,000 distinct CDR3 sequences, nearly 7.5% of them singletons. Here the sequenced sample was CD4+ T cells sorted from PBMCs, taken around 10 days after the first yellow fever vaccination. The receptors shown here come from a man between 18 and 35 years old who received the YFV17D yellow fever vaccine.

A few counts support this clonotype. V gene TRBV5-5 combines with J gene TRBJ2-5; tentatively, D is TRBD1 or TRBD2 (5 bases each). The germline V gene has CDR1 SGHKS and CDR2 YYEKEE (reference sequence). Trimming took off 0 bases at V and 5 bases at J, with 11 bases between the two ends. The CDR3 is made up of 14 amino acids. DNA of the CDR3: TGTGCCAGCAGCTTGGAGCCTTGGGGGGAGACCCAGTACTTC. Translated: CASSLEPWGETQYF.

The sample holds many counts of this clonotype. For the CDR3, the DNA is TGCGCCAGCAGATTACAGGGTAATTCACCCCTCCACTTT. Its translation: CASRLQGNSPLHF. V is TRBV5-1 and J is TRBJ1-6, with D possibly matching TRBD1 (6 bases). CDR3 size: 13 residues. Trimming took 5 bases from V and 6 from J, leaving 9 bases between them. CDR1 is SGHRS and CDR2 is YFSETQ in the germline V gene. Combining the CDR3 with reference TRBV5-1 and TRBJ1-6 gives the whole variable domain KAGVTQTPRYLIKTRGQQVTLSCSPISGHRSVSWYQQTPGQGLQFLFEYFSETQRNKGNFPGRFSGRQFSNSRSEMNVSTLELGDSALYLCASRLQGNSPLHFGNGTRLTVT.

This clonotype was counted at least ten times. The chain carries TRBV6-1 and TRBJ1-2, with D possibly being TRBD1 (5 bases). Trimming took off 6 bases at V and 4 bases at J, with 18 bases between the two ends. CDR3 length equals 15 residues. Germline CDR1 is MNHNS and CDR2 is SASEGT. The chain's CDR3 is CASSLATEFPYGYTF. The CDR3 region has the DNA TGTGCCAGCAGCCTTGCGACAGAATTCCCCTATGGCTACACCTTC.

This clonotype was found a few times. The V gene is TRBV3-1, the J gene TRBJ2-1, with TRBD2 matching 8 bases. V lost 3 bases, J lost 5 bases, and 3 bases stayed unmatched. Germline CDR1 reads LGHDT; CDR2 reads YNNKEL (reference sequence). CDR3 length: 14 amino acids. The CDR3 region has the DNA TGTGCCAGCAGCCAGCGGGGGGCCGACAATGAGCAGTTCTTC. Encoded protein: CASSQRGADNEQFF.

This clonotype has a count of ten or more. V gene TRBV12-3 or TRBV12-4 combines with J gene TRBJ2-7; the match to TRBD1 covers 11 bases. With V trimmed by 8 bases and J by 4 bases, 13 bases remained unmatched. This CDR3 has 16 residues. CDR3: CASSDPAGQGGYEQYF. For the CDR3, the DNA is TGTGCCAGCTCCGACCCGGCGGGACAGGGGGGGTACGAGCAGTACTTC.

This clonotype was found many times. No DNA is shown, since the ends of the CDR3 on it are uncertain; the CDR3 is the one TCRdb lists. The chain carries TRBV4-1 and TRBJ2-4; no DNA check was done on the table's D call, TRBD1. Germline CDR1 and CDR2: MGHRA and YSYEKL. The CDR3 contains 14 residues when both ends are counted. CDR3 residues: CASSQPVGQGILYF.

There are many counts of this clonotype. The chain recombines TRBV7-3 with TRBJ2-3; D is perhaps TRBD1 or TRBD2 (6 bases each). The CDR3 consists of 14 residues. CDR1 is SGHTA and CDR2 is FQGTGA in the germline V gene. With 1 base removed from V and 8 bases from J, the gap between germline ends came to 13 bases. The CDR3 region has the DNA TGTGCCAGCAGCTTAAAGGGGGTGGGAGGTACGCAGTATTTT. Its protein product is CASSLKGVGGTQYF.